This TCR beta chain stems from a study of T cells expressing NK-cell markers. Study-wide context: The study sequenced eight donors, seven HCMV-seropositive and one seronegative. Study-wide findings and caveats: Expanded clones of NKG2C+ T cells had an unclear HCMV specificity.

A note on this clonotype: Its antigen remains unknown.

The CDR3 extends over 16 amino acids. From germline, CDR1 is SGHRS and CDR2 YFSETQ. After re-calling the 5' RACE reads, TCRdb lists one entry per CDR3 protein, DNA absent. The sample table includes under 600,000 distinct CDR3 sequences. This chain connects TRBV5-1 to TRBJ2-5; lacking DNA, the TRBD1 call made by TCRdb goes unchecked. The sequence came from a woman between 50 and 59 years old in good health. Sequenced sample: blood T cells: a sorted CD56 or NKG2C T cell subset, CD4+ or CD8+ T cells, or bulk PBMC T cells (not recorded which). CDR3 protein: CASSLGIARTEETQYF.